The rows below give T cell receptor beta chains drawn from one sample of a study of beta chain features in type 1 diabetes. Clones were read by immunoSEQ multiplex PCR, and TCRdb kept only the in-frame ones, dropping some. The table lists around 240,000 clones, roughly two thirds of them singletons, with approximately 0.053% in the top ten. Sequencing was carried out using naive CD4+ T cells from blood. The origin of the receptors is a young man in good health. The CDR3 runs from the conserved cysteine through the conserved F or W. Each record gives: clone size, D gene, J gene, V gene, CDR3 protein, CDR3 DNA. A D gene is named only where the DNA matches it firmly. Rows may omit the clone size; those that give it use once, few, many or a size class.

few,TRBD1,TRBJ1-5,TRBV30,CAWASGTGYSNQPQHF,TGTGCCTGGGCGTCCGGGACAGGGTATAGCAATCAGCCCCAGCATTTT
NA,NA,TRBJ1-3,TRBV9,CASSVGQTGNTIYF,TGTGCCAGCAGCGTAGGACAAACTGGAAACACCATATATTTT
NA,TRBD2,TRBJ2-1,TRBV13,CASSSGRGRYRSSYNEQFF,TGTGCCAGCAGTTCCGGGAGGGGGAGGTATCGTAGCTCCTACAATGAGCAGTTCTTC
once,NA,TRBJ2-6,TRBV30,CAWTSVEGANVLTF,TGTGCCTGGACGAGTGTGGAGGGGGCCAACGTCCTGACTTTC
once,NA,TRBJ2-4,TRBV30,CAWSRGDIQYF,TGTGCCTGGAGTAGGGGGGACATTCAGTACTTC
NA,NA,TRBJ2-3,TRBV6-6,CASRGIGDTQYF,TGTGCCAGCAGGGGAATCGGAGATACGCAGTATTTT
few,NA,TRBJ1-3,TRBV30,CAWSVGGNTIYF,TGTGCCTGGAGTGTAGGTGGAAACACCATATATTTT
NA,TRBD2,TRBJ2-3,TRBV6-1,CATASGVGTDTQYF,TGTGCCACCGCTAGCGGGGTCGGCACAGATACGCAGTATTTT
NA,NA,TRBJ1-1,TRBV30,CAWSVQLVAFF,TGTGCCTGGAGTGTTCAGTTGGTAGCTTTCTTT
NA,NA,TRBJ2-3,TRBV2,CASSAGTRDRGADTQYF,TGTGCCAGCAGTGCGGGGACCCGGGACCGAGGCGCAGATACGCAGTATTTT
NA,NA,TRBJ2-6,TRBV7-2,CASSRMAPQSSGANVLTF,TGTGCCAGCAGCAGGATGGCACCTCAGAGCTCTGGGGCCAACGTCCTGACTTTC
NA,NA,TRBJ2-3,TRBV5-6,CASSFSTDTQYF,TGTGCCAGCAGCTTTAGCACAGATACGCAGTATTTT
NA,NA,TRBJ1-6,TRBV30,CAWRAGINSPLHF,TGTGCCTGGAGGGCAGGGATTAATTCACCCCTCCACTTT
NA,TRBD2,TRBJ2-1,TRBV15,CATSRAIAGGSEQFF,TGTGCCACCAGCAGAGCCATAGCGGGAGGGTCTGAGCAGTTCTTC
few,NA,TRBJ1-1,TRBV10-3,CAIGTTNTEAFF,TGTGCCATCGGGACAACGAACACTGAAGCTTTCTTT
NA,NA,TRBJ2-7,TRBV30,CAWSAPQGSYEQYF,TGTGCCTGGAGTGCCCCTCAGGGATCCTACGAGCAGTACTTC
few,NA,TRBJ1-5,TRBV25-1,CASSGPTDTWPQHF,TGTGCCAGCAGTGGGCCCACCGACACCTGGCCCCAGCATTTT
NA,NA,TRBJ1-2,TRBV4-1,CASSQGLVNYGYTF,TGCGCCAGCAGCCAAGGACTGGTTAACTATGGCTACACCTTC
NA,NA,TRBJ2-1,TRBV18,CASSPNGNSYNEQFF,TGTGCCAGCTCACCAAACGGGAACTCCTACAATGAGCAGTTCTTC
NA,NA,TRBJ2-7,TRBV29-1,CSATKGLPRAEQYF,TGCAGCGCGACCAAGGGACTCCCTCGGGCCGAGCAGTACTTC
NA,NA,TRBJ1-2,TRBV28,CASSSGNYGYTF,TGTGCCAGCAGTTCTGGGAACTATGGCTACACCTTC
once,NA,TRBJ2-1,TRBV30,CAWSVGPGGNEQFF,TGTGCCTGGAGTGTCGGGCCAGGAGGGAATGAGCAGTTCTTC